A single sample is the source of the 25 T cell receptor beta chains below, sequenced in a study of shared clonotypes between healthy human individuals. Data came from immunoSEQ multiplex PCR; TCRdb stores just in-frame clones and leaves some out. Among under 2,000,000 clones listed, 85% to 95% were seen once. Naive CD8 cells, CD45RO-negative and positively selected for CCR7, excluded terminally differentiated effector memory CD45RA+ cells. Sequenced material: naive CD8+ T cells sorted from blood. These receptor sequences come from a man aged 18 to 35 in good health.

This rearrangement joins TRBV10-3 to TRBJ2-7; D gene uncertain. The CDR3 contains 17 residues. From germline, CDR1 is ENHRY and CDR2 SYGVKD. V was cut by 0 bases and J by 0 bases, with 15 bases left in between. CDR3 sequence: CAISESIGEKTSYEQYF. The CDR3, as DNA: TGTGCCATCAGTGAGTCGATAGGAGAGAAGACCTCCTACGAGCAGTACTTC.

This chain's CDR3 is CASSLLAGQGASYNEQFF. The CDR3, as DNA: TGTGCCAGCAGTTTATTGGCGGGACAGGGGGCTTCCTACAATGAGCAGTTCTTC. V is TRBV27 and J is TRBJ2-1; TRBD1 matches 12 bases. Germline assignment: CDR1 MNHEY and CDR2 SMNVEV (reference sequence). With V trimmed by 1 base and J by 1 base, 5 bases remained unmatched. There are 18 residues in the CDR3.

This chain joins TRBV7-6 and TRBJ1-2; the D is unclear. V dropped 3 bases and J dropped 5 bases, with 10 bases sitting between them. This CDR3 region has 13 residues. Germline V CDR1 and CDR2: SGHVS, FNYEAQ. The CDR3 sequence: CASSFGAEYGYTF. For the CDR3, the DNA is TGTGCCAGCAGCTTCGGCGCCGAATATGGCTACACCTTC.

The CDR3 sequence is CASSLYSYGYTF. CDR3 DNA: TGTGCCAGCAGCTTGTACAGTTATGGCTACACCTTC. The genes are TRBV5-4 and TRBJ1-2; D gene uncertain. This CDR3 comprises 12 residues. The germline V gene encodes CDR1 SGHNT and CDR2 YYREEE (reference sequence). V lost 1 base and J 5 bases, leaving 6 bases between the germline ends.

This chain connects TRBV6-5 to TRBJ1-2; D not resolved. Germline CDR1 and CDR2: MNHEY and SVGAGI. CDR3 length equals 13 residues. The germline V and J ends were trimmed by 0 bases and 2 bases, with 4 bases remaining between them. For the CDR3, the DNA is TGTGCCAGCAGTTACTCCCTAAACTATGGCTACACCTTC. It translates to CASSYSLNYGYTF.

There are a few counts of this clone. This chain uses TRBV19 with TRBJ1-2; no clear D gene. The CDR3 sequence is 11 residues long. V lost 8 bases and J lost 9, with 13 bases in between. Germline loops: CDR1 LNHDA, CDR2 SQIVND (reference sequence). Written as DNA, the CDR3 is TGTGCCAGTTGGGATGAGTGGAGCTACACCTTC. As protein: CASWDEWSYTF.

V and J are TRBV7-2 and TRBJ2-2; no firm D call. The V end lost 5 bases, the J end lost 4 bases, and 20 bases lay between the germline ends. Germline V lookup: CDR1 SGHTA, CDR2 FQGNSA. CDR3 length equals 17 residues. CDR3: CASSNLDLLLGTGELFF. In DNA, the CDR3 is TGTGCCAGCAGCAATTTAGACCTCCTTTTAGGCACCGGGGAGCTGTTTTTT.

The CDR3 is CASSLRKAVETQYF. The CDR3 region has the DNA TGTGCCAGCAGCTTACGTAAGGCAGTCGAGACCCAGTACTTC. This chain connects TRBV13 to TRBJ2-5; D is undetermined. This CDR3 comprises 14 residues. The ends were cut back, 2 bases at V and 5 bases at J, with 12 bases in the middle. Germline CDR1 and CDR2: PRHDT and FYEKMQ (reference sequence).

This chain uses TRBV6-1 with TRBJ2-1; D is ambiguous. The CDR3 has 13 residues. Germline V gene sequence: CDR1 MNHNS, CDR2 SASEGT. Trimming removed 7 bases at V and 0 bases at J, with 7 bases between. The CDR3 nucleotides are TGTGCCAGCACCCACACCTCCTACAATGAGCAGTTCTTC. Protein product: CASTHTSYNEQFF.

This clone showed up just a few times. V usage is TRBV7-9 and J usage is TRBJ1-2, with D possibly matching TRBD1 (5 bases). Germline loops: CDR1 SEHNR, CDR2 FQNEAQ (reference sequence). The CDR3 runs to 11 residues. V was trimmed by 5 bases and J by 6 bases, leaving 7 bases between them. CDR3 protein: CASSLTDGYTF. CDR3 nucleotides: TGTGCCAGCAGCCTGACAGATGGCTACACCTTC.

In regard to this clone: The sample holds other DNA sequences that translate to the same CDR3. V is TRBV9 and J is TRBJ2-1, with TRBD1 matching over 9 bases. The germline gives CDR1 SGDLS, CDR2 YYNGEE. Unmatched junction bases numbered 4, after V lost 2 bases and J lost 4 bases. The CDR3 runs 15 residues. The CDR3 sequence: CASSVAGTGYNEQFF. DNA for the CDR3: TGTGCCAGCAGCGTCGCCGGGACAGGGTACAATGAGCAGTTCTTC.

This clone was recorded once. The chain is built from TRBV15 and TRBJ1-6, with D perhaps matching TRBD1 (5 bases). From germline, CDR1 is LNHNV and CDR2 YYDKDF (reference sequence). The CDR3 sequence is 16 residues long. Trimming took off 0 bases at V and 0 bases at J, with 6 bases between the two ends. CDR3 in DNA: TGTGCCACCAGCAGAGAAAGGGGCTCCTATAATTCACCCCTCCACTTT. Translated, it gives CATSRERGSYNSPLHF.

Comments on this clone: Other DNA sequences from this sample encode an identical CDR3 as well. The V gene is TRBV4-1, the J gene TRBJ2-7; TRBD2 might be the D (5 bases). Trimming took 0 bases from V and 7 from J, leaving 10 bases between them. Germline CDR1 MGHRA, CDR2 YSYEKL. CDR3 length: 13 residues. CDR3 amino acids: CASSQETGWEQYF. The CDR3 coding sequence is TGCGCCAGCAGCCAAGAGACGGGATGGGAGCAGTACTTC.

CDR3 bases: TGTGCCAGCAGTGAAACTAGCGGAGACTTCTACAATGAGCAGTTCTTC. Residues: CASSETSGDFYNEQFF. The chain employs TRBV6-1 and TRBJ2-1, with 8 bases fitting TRBD2. V trimming: 2 bases; J trimming: 3 bases; junction bases outside the gene matches: 6. Germline V gives CDR1 MNHNS, CDR2 SASEGT. This CDR3 contains 16 residues.

The gene calls are TRBV30 and TRBJ2-7; TRBD1 or TRBD2 may be the D gene (5 bases each). V was trimmed by 2 bases and J by 5 bases, leaving 13 bases between them. CDR1 and CDR2 from the germline V gene are GTSNPN and SVGIG (reference sequence). CDR3 length equals 13 residues. In nucleotides, the CDR3 is TGTGCCTGGAGTCGAGGGGTTCCGAACGAGCAGTACTTC. Its translation is CAWSRGVPNEQYF.

As for this clone: Other DNA sequences from this sample encode an identical CDR3 as well. The chain recombines TRBV7-3 with TRBJ2-2; no firm D call. The CDR3 spans 14 residues. Germline loops: CDR1 SGHTA, CDR2 FQGTGA. Trimming removed 2 bases from V and 2 bases from J, with 6 bases in between. CDR3 in amino acids: CASSLVGNTGELFF. The CDR3 region has the DNA TGTGCCAGCAGCTTAGTGGGAAACACCGGGGAGCTGTTTTTT.

The chain couples TRBV2 to TRBJ1-1, with 12 bases aligning to TRBD1. Trimming took 6 bases from V and 7 from J; bases not matched to a gene: 6. The CDR3 is 14 amino acids. Germline assignment: CDR1 SNHLY and CDR2 FYNNEI. The CDR3 sequence is CASRPGQGADEAFF. DNA of the CDR3: TGTGCCAGCAGGCCGGGACAGGGGGCGGATGAAGCTTTCTTT. The full variable domain, completed using reference TRBV2 and TRBJ1-1, is EPEVTQTPSHQVTQMGQEVILRCVPISNHLYFYWYRQILGQKVEFLVSFYNNEISEKSEIFDDQFSVERPDGSNFTLKIRSTKLEDSAMYFCASRPGQGADEAFFGQGTRLTVV.

This rearrangement joins TRBV4-1 to TRBJ2-1; 9 bases are shared with TRBD1. This CDR3 is 15 amino acids long. CDR1 is MGHRA and CDR2 is YSYEKL in the germline V gene. V was clipped by 0 bases and J by 8 bases; unmatched bases: 5. In DNA, the CDR3 is TGCGCCAGCAGCCAAGAACTAACAGGGGGCCATGAGCAGTTCTTC. Protein sequence: CASSQELTGGHEQFF.

The chain joins TRBV6-1 to TRBJ2-7; tentative D call: TRBD2 (5 bases). Germline V gives CDR1 MNHNS, CDR2 SASEGT. The V end was cut by 0 bases, the J end by 2 bases, with 11 bases between. The CDR3 spans 15 residues. The CDR3: CASSEASGVAYEQYF. In DNA form, the CDR3 reads TGTGCCAGCAGTGAAGCGTCCGGGGTTGCCTACGAGCAGTACTTC.

The CDR3 sequence: CASSQGDRAHYEQYF. The CDR3 bases are TGCGCCAGCAGCCAAGGTGACAGGGCCCACTACGAGCAGTACTTC. This sequence joins TRBV4-1 and TRBJ2-7; TRBD1 aligns across 7 bases. Per germline, CDR1 MGHRA and CDR2 YSYEKL. V shed 1 base, J shed 3 bases, and the junction held 6 bases outside the gene matches. This CDR3 is 15 amino acids long.

This clone is a singleton in its sample. The chain uses TRBV5-6 and TRBJ2-3; D gene ambiguous. Germline assignment: CDR1 SGHDT and CDR2 YYEEEE. The CDR3 is made up of 14 amino acids. The V end lost 0 bases, the J end lost 2 bases, and 7 bases lay between the germline ends. The DNA for the CDR3 is TGTGCCAGCAGCTTGGCGGAGATCACAGATACGCAGTATTTT. Amino acid sequence: CASSLAEITDTQYF.

This rearrangement joins TRBV15 to TRBJ1-5; D gene unclear. With 5 bases removed from V and 0 bases from J, the gap between germline ends came to 8 bases. This CDR3 spans 14 amino acids. The germline V gene has CDR1 LNHNV and CDR2 YYDKDF (reference sequence). The CDR3 protein is CATSVENSNQPQHF. The CDR3 DNA reads as TGTGCCACCAGCGTTGAAAATAGCAATCAGCCCCAGCATTTT.

With respect to this clone: Other DNA sequences in the sample encode the same CDR3. V usage is TRBV9 and J usage is TRBJ2-3; D call uncertain. Per germline, CDR1 SGDLS and CDR2 YYNGEE. CDR3 length: 12 residues. Trimming shortened V by 4 bases and J by 6 bases, and 9 bases separated the two germline ends. The CDR3: CASSPPADTQYF. In DNA form, the CDR3 reads TGTGCCAGCAGCCCCCCTGCTGATACGCAGTATTTT.

The V and J genes are TRBV19 and TRBJ1-5, with 11 bases identical to TRBD1. Looked up from germline, CDR1 is LNHDA and CDR2 is SQIVND (reference sequence). The CDR3 is 15 residues long. V shed 4 bases and J 4 bases; nucleotides not matched to a gene: 3. The DNA for the CDR3 is TGTGCCAGTAGTACCGGGACAGGGGGGAATCAGCCCCAGCATTTT. Translated: CASSTGTGGNQPQHF.

The chain is built from TRBV4-3 and TRBJ2-7, with TRBD1 as a possible D gene (6 bases). The CDR3 is 18 residues long. CDR1 and CDR2 from the germline V gene are LGHNA and YSLEER. Trimming took 5 bases from V and 3 from J, leaving 26 bases between them. The CDR3 DNA is TGCGCCAGCAGCGCCTACCCGATGGGGGCGGAGTCCCTCTACGAGCAGTACTTC. Encoded protein: CASSAYPMGAESLYEQYF.